The 17 T cell receptor beta chains presented below share a single source sample, sequenced in a study of low-dose radiotherapy and immunotherapy resistance in tumors. Alpha- and beta-chain coverage of first-strand cDNA came from TRAV- and TRBV-specific primers. Amplification of TCRs used a constant-region primer and V-primer adapter for about 20 PCR cycles. One entry per CDR3 protein, called by TCRdb with MiXCR from the reads. The sample lists tens of thousands of distinct CDR3 sequences; 20% to 25% were seen once. Time point indicated: before trial treatment. Material: PBMCs, obtained before treatment. The receptors here all came from a male donor with prostate cancer.

This clonotype was detected ten times or more. This chain joins TRBV6-2 or TRBV6-3 and TRBJ1-5, with 8 bases aligning to TRBD1. The V gene's germline CDR1 is MNHEY and CDR2 SVGEGT. CDR3 length: 15 amino acids. V lost 6 bases to trimming and J lost 6 bases; unmatched junction nucleotides: 10. In nucleotides, the CDR3 is TGTGCCAGCAGGGGAGGGCAGGGGGCATCTCAGCCCCAGCATTTT. Its translation is CASRGGQGASQPQHF.

Points on this clonotype: This likely stems from a read error, as it lies one base from a far larger clone. The chain employs TRBV5-4 and TRBJ2-1; D is ambiguous. The CDR3 consists of 15 residues. Germline CDR1 SGHNT, CDR2 YYREEE (reference sequence). V lost 2 bases and J 10 bases, leaving 19 bases between the germline ends. CDR3 sequence (DNA): TGTGCCAGCAGCTTTCGTACGTTTAGCTCCTACGAGCAGTTCTTC. It translates to CASSFRTFSSYEQFF.

This clonotype is medium-sized. The chain is built from TRBV6-6 and TRBJ2-2; the D is unclear. V shed 6 bases and J shed 0 bases, with 8 bases lying between them. Germline-derived CDR1 and CDR2 are MNHNY and SVGAGI (reference sequence). The CDR3 has 14 amino acids. In DNA form, the CDR3 reads TGTGCCAGCAGCCAGCGTCCGAACACCGGGGAGCTGTTTTTT. Translating it yields CASSQRPNTGELFF.

As to this clonotype: Only one base separates this from a far larger clonotype, so it likely reflects a read error. This chain uses TRBV6-1 with TRBJ2-7; the match to TRBD2 covers 12 bases. Trimming took 4 bases from V and 7 from J; bases not matched to a gene: 17. Germline V gives CDR1 MNHNS, CDR2 SASEGT. This CDR3 has 18 residues. CDR3 in DNA: TGTGCCAGCAGTGCGAGGCTAGCGGGGGGGATTGGGAGGAATGAGCAGTACTTC. Amino acid sequence: CASSARLAGGIGRNEQYF.

Ten or more counts support this clonotype. This chain links TRBV27 with TRBJ1-6; 7 bases fit TRBD1. Germline lookup yields CDR1 MNHEY and CDR2 SMNVEV (reference sequence). Unmatched junction bases numbered 9, after V lost 7 bases and J lost 6 bases. The length of the CDR3 is 15 residues. CDR3 bases: TGTGCCAGCACCAATAGGGGACAGAGTAATTCACCCCTCCACTTT. It is translated as CASTNRGQSNSPLHF.

This clonotype has a count of ten or more. CDR3 sequence reads: CASSLGPFYEQYF. The CDR3 DNA reads TGTGCCAGCAGCCTCGGGCCATTCTACGAGCAGTACTTC. This chain joins TRBV14 and TRBJ2-7, with D uncertain. CDR3 length: 13 residues. The germline V gene has CDR1 SGHDN and CDR2 FVKESK. V shed 4 bases and J shed 3 bases, with 10 bases lying between them. The full variable domain, rest sourced from reference TRBV14 and TRBJ2-7, is EAGVTQFPSHSVIEKGQTVTLRCDPISGHDNLYWYRRVMGKEIKFLLHFVKESKQDESGMPNNRFLAERTGGTYSTLKVQPAELEDSGVYFCASSLGPFYEQYFGPGTRLTVT.

The V call is TRBV20-1, the J call TRBJ2-7; 12 nucleotides agree with TRBD2. V shed 3 bases and J 4 bases; nucleotides not matched to a gene: 7. The CDR3 runs to 15 residues. The germline V gene has CDR1 DFQATT and CDR2 SNEGSKA (reference sequence). CDR3 residues: CSASNLAGGWYEQYF. Here the CDR3 DNA reads TGCAGTGCTAGTAACCTAGCGGGGGGGTGGTACGAGCAGTACTTC.

Comment on this clonotype: A far larger clone is one base from this, pointing to a likely read error. The chain recombines TRBV7-6 with TRBJ1-2; tentative D call: TRBD1 (6 bases). CDR3 size: 15 residues. Looked up from germline, CDR1 is SGHVS and CDR2 is FNYEAQ. CDR3 coding DNA: TGTGCCAGCAGCTCAGAGGGGGGTTTTTACTATCGCTACACCTTC. It encodes CASSSEGGFYYRYTF.

This clonotype was counted many times. The V and J genes are TRBV28 and TRBJ2-7; 10 nucleotides align to TRBD1. This CDR3 comprises 14 residues. Germline V CDR1 and CDR2: MDHEN, SYDVKM. The V segment lost 6 bases and the J segment 2 bases; nucleotides outside the gene matches: 4. CDR3 DNA sequence: TGTGCCAGCAGCCCCGGGACAGGGGCCTACGAGCAGTACTTC. This encodes CASSPGTGAYEQYF. The full variable domain, with the rest looked up from reference TRBV28 and TRBJ2-7, is DVKVTQSSRYLVKRTGEKVFLECVQDMDHENMFWYRQDPGLGLRLIYFSYDVKMKEKGDIPEGYSVSREKKERFSLILESASTNQTSMYLCASSPGTGAYEQYFGPGTRLTVT.

A remark on this clonotype: A far larger clone is one base from this, pointing to a likely read error. This chain links TRBV11-2 with TRBJ2-7; TRBD1 matches 8 bases. Trimming at V came to 7 bases and at J to 7 bases, leaving 6 bases not matched to a gene. This CDR3 is built from 12 residues. Germline values: CDR1 SGHAT, CDR2 FQNNGV. In DNA form, the CDR3 reads TGTGCCAGCACCGGACAGGGCGCTGAGCAGTACTTC. Residues: CASTGQGAEQYF.

The chain carries TRBV2 and TRBJ2-1; D is perhaps TRBD2 (5 bases). The germline gives CDR1 SNHLY, CDR2 FYNNEI. The CDR3 loop spans 14 amino acids. V was pared by 8 bases and J by 0 bases, with 11 bases between. CDR3 residues: CASHSAGSYNEQFF. As DNA, the CDR3 is TGTGCCAGCCACTCCGCGGGCTCCTACAATGAGCAGTTCTTC.

This clonotype was observed at least ten times. The chain recombines TRBV20-1 with TRBJ1-1, with D possibly being TRBD1 (6 bases). The CDR3 loop spans 12 amino acids. V gave up 2 bases and J gave up 11 bases, with 15 bases separating them. Germline V CDR1 and CDR2: DFQATT, SNEGSKA (reference sequence). CDR3 sequence reads: CSARTGTVDAFF. The CDR3 DNA follows: TGCAGTGCTAGAACAGGGACGGTGGATGCTTTCTTT.

This clonotype was observed many times. The DNA of the CDR3 is TGTGCCAGCAGCCGGGCCAGTACAGGGACAAATGGCTACACCTTC. As protein: CASSRASTGTNGYTF. This chain uses TRBV6-1 with TRBJ1-2, with D possibly TRBD1 on 6 matching bases. The germline CDR1 and CDR2 sequences are MNHNS and SASEGT. V was trimmed by 6 bases and J by 6 bases, leaving 20 bases between them. This CDR3 is built from 15 residues.

This clonotype was detected many times. The rearrangement links TRBV12-3 or TRBV12-4 to TRBJ2-1, with TRBD2 as a possible D gene (6 bases). The CDR3 totals 13 residues. V shed 0 bases and J shed 9 bases, with 9 bases lying between them. The CDR3 region is CASSLAIAAEQFF. The CDR3 DNA is TGTGCCAGCAGTTTAGCCATAGCGGCTGAGCAGTTCTTC.

This sequence joins TRBV2 and TRBJ1-5; D remains ambiguous. Germline CDR1 reads SNHLY; CDR2 reads FYNNEI. Trimming left V 9 bases short and J 1 base short, with 13 bases between. The CDR3 sequence is 14 residues long. CDR3 residues: CASENGQSNQPQHF. The CDR3 DNA follows: TGTGCCAGTGAGAACGGTCAGAGCAATCAGCCCCAGCATTTT. Variable domain in full (rest from reference TRBV2 and TRBJ1-5): EPEVTQTPSHQVTQMGQEVILRCVPISNHLYFYWYRQILGQKVEFLVSFYNNEISEKSEIFDDQFSVERPDGSNFTLKIRSTKLEDSAMYFCASENGQSNQPQHFGDGTRLSIL.

The table lists this clonotype with many counts. The chain links TRBV18 to TRBJ1-1, with a weak D call TRBD1 (6 bases). Germline V lookup: CDR1 KGHSH, CDR2 LQKENI. This CDR3 contains 15 residues. The V end lost 3 bases, the J end lost 3 bases, and 14 bases lay between the germline ends. This CDR3 is CASSPQQGWDTEAFF. CDR3 nucleotide sequence: TGTGCCAGCTCACCGCAACAGGGTTGGGACACTGAAGCTTTCTTT.

This clonotype was seen at least ten times. The J gene is TRBJ2-1, the V gene TRBV19; unclear D gene. From germline, CDR1 is LNHDA and CDR2 SQIVND (reference sequence). The CDR3 contains 14 residues. Trimming removed 5 bases from V and 8 bases from J, with 16 bases in between. Written as DNA, the CDR3 is TGTGCCAGTAGTCAATCGAGGAGTTCTGATGAGCAGTTCTTC. Protein sequence: CASSQSRSSDEQFF.